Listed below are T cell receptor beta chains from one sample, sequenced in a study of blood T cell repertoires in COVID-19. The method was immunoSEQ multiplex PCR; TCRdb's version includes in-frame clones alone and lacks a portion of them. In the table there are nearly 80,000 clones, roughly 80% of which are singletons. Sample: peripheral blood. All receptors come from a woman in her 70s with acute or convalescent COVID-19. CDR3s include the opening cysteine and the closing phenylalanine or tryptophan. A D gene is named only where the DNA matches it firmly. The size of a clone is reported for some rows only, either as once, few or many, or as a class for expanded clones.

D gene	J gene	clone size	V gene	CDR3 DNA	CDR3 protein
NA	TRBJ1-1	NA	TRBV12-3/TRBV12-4	TGTGCCAGCAGTTTAGCAGGGGCCACTGAAGCTTTCTTT	CASSLAGATEAFF
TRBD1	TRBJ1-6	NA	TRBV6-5	TGTGCCAGCAGTTACATTTTCGGGACAGGGCGTTCACCCCTCCACTTT	CASSYIFGTGRSPLHF
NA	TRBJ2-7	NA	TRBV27	TGTGCCAGCAGTGCTACTAGGGCTTACTCCTACGAGCAGTACTTC	CASSATRAYSYEQYF
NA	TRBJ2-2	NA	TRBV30	TGTGCCTGGAGTGTTGACGGGAGCGACACCGGGGAGCTGTTTTTT	CAWSVDGSDTGELFF
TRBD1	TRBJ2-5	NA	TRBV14	TGTGCCAGCAGCCAAGGGCGACAGGGGTCAGAGACCCAGTACTTC	CASSQGRQGSETQYF
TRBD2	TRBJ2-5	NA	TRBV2	TGTGCCAGCAGTGAGATAGCGGGAGGGACCCAAGAGACCCAGTACTTC	CASSEIAGGTQETQYF
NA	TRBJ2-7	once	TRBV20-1	TGCAGTGCTATTGACCCCACGGGATCCTCCTACGAGCAGTACTTC	CSAIDPTGSSYEQYF
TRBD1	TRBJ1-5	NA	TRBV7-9	TGTGCCAGCAGCTTAGGCCAGGGGGGTCAGCCCCAGCATTTT	CASSLGQGGQPQHF
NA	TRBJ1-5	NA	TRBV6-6	TGTGCCAGCAGTCTAAGACAGATTCAATTAAGCAATCAGCCCCAGCATTTT	CASSLRQIQLSNQPQHF
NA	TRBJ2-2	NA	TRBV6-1	TGTGCCAGCAGTGACAGGTCCTTTAAGACCGGGGAGCTGTTTTTT	CASSDRSFKTGELFF
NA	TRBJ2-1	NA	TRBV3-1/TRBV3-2	TGTGCCAGCAGCCAAGATACCGCTAGATACAATGAGCAGTTCTTC	CASSQDTARYNEQFF
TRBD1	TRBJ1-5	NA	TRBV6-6	TGTGCCAGCAGGGACAGGGGGAGCAATCAGCCCCAGCATTTT	CASRDRGSNQPQHF
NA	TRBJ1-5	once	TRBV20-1	TGCAGTGCTAGTGGCCAGGGCCCGTTCAGTAATCAGCCCCAGCATTTT	CSASGQGPFSNQPQHF
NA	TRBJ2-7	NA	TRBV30	TGTGCCTGGAGTGCCGGGGTCCTCTGGGAGCAGTACTTC	CAWSAGVLWEQYF
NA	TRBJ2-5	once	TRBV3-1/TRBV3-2	TGTGCCAGCAGCCAACTCCGAGAGACCCAGTACTTC	CASSQLRETQYF
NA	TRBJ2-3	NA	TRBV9	TGTGCCAGCAGCGTACTGAGCACAGATACGCAGTATTTT	CASSVLSTDTQYF
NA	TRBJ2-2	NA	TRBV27	TGTGCCAGCCAGGGGAGGGCCGGCACCGGGGAGCTGTTTTTT	CASQGRAGTGELFF
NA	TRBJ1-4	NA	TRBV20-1	TGCAGTGCTAGTTCTGGAGGCCCGGATGAAAAACTGTTTTTT	CSASSGGPDEKLFF
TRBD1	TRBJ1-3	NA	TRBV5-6	TGTGCCAGCAGCCCGGGGACAGGGGCCCTCCTCTCTGGAAACACCATATATTTT	CASSPGTGALLSGNTIYF
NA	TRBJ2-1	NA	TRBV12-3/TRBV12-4	TGTGCCAGCGGGAGGGGGGAGCAGTTCTTC	CASGRGEQFF
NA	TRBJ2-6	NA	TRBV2	TGTGCCAGCAGTGAAGTTGCGGGGTCTGGGGCCAACGTCCTGACTTTC	CASSEVAGSGANVLTF
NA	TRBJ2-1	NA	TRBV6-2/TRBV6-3	TGTGCCAGCAGTTCATACGGGAGACGGAATGAGCAGTTCTTC	CASSSYGRRNEQFF
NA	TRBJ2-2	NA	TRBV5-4	TGTGCCAGCAGCTCCCATCGGGACACCGGGGAGCTGTTTTTT	CASSSHRDTGELFF
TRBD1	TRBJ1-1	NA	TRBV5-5	TGTGCCAGCAGCTTGGGTGGGACAGGGGTGACTGAAGCTTTCTTT	CASSLGGTGVTEAFF
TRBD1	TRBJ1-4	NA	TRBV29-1	TGCAGCGTTGAAGTATTGGACAGGGGGGTAGGCACTAATGAAAAACTGTTTTTT	CSVEVLDRGVGTNEKLFF
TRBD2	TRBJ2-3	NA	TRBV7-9	TGTGCCAGCAGCTTATTTGGGACTAGCGGTGCAGATACGCAGTATTTT	CASSLFGTSGADTQYF
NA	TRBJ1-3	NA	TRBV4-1	TGCGCCAGCAGCCAATTCGAGACAGTCGATAGCTCTGGAAACACCATATATTTT	CASSQFETVDSSGNTIYF
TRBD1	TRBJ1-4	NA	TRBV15	TGTGCCACCAGCAGAGAAGGGGGCCCTAATGAAAAACTGTTTTTT	CATSREGGPNEKLFF
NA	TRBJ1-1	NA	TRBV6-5	TGTGCCAGCAGCTGGGAGATGAACACTGAAGCTTTCTTT	CASSWEMNTEAFF
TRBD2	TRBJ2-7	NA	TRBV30	TGTGCCTGGGAACCGGGACTAGCCCCCTACGAGCAGTACTTC	CAWEPGLAPYEQYF
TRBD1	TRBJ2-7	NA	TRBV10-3	TGTGCCATCAGCCAGACAGGGGGTTACGAGCAGTACTTC	CAISQTGGYEQYF
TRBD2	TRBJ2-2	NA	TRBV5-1	TGCGCCAGCAGCTTGGATGCAGCGGGAGTGGCCGGGGAGCTGTTTTTT	CASSLDAAGVAGELFF
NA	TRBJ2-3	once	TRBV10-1	TGCGCCAGCAGTGTGACAGGTTACACAGATACGCAGTATTTT	CASSVTGYTDTQYF
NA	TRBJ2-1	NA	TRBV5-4	TGTGCCAGCAGCACTGGCGGGGTCGTTACCTACAATGAGCAGTTCTTC	CASSTGGVVTYNEQFF
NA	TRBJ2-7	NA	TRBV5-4	TGTGCCAGCAGCTTGGCCTCAGGGTACGAGCAGTACTTC	CASSLASGYEQYF
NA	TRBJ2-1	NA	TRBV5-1	TGCGCCAGCAGCTTGGGTAGCGGGCAGTTCTTC	CASSLGSGQFF
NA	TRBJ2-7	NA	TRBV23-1	TGCGCCAGCAGTCCCTTGCTCCAGGCAGGGGTTTCCTACGAGCAGTACTTC	CASSPLLQAGVSYEQYF
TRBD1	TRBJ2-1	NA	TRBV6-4	TGTGCCAGCAGTGACACTCAGGGGGCCTCCTACAATGAGCAGTTCTTC	CASSDTQGASYNEQFF
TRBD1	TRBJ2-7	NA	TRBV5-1	TGCGCCAGCAGCCCGGGACAGGGATATTTTGACGAGCAGTACTTC	CASSPGQGYFDEQYF
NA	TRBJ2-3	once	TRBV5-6	TGTGCCAGCAGCCCGTTAAGCGGGAGCACAGATACGCAGTATTTT	CASSPLSGSTDTQYF
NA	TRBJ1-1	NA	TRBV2	TGTGCCAGCAAGTCCGGGGTGAACACTGAAGCTTTCTTT	CASKSGVNTEAFF